Following are 18 T cell receptor beta chains from one sample sequenced in a study of blood T cell repertoires in COVID-19. Profiling relied on immunoSEQ multiplex PCR, and the TCRdb table lists in-frame clones only, not all of them. The table lists roughly 80,000 clones, about four fifths of them singletons. Sequencing was performed on peripheral blood. The origin of the receptors is a human donor in a cohort sampled during active COVID-19.

This chain joins TRBV7-2 and TRBJ2-1; 8 nucleotides line up with TRBD2. The CDR3 covers 14 residues. Germline values: CDR1 SGHTA, CDR2 FQGNSA. Trimming cost V 2 bases and J 3 bases; bases outside gene matches: 0. The CDR3 region is CASSLREGYNEQFF. The CDR3 DNA reads TGTGCCAGCAGCTTACGGGAGGGCTACAATGAGCAGTTCTTC.

This chain joins TRBV12-3 or TRBV12-4 and TRBJ2-2; no reliable D call. Trimming took 3 bases from V and 6 from J, leaving 2 bases between them. The CDR3 covers 11 residues. The chain's CDR3 is CASSFAGELFF. In DNA, the CDR3 is TGTGCCAGCAGTTTCGCCGGGGAGCTGTTTTTT.

The count of this clone is one. V gene TRBV7-2 combines with J gene TRBJ1-2, with 8 bases lining up with TRBD1. In germline, CDR1 is SGHTA, CDR2 FQGNSA. V was clipped by 5 bases and J by 7 bases; unmatched bases: 9. The CDR3 is 14 residues long. Here the CDR3 reads CASSIGQGLGGYTF. As DNA, the CDR3 is TGTGCCAGCAGCATAGGACAGGGATTGGGTGGCTACACCTTC.

Only one count was recorded for this clone. The genes are TRBV6-1 and TRBJ1-4; 9 nucleotides align to TRBD1. The CDR3 is 19 amino acids. Looked up from germline, CDR1 is MNHNS and CDR2 is SASEGT. V lost 4 bases, J lost 3 bases, and 15 bases stayed unmatched. The CDR3 region has the DNA TGTGCCAGCAGTGGGGGACAGGGTTTTGGCCACCTATCTAATGAAAAACTGTTTTTT. Amino acid sequence: CASSGGQGFGHLSNEKLFF.

This clone qualifies as medium-sized. The chain joins TRBV7-6 to TRBJ2-7; 8 bases match TRBD1. The CDR3 length is 16 residues. Per the germline V gene, CDR1 is SGHVS and CDR2 is FNYEAQ. V lost 4 bases and J lost 2; bases outside the gene matches: 10. The CDR3 protein is CASSSGQGPGAYEQYF. DNA for the CDR3: TGTGCCAGCAGCTCCGGACAGGGCCCGGGGGCCTACGAGCAGTACTTC.

CDR3 bases: TGTGCCAGCAGCGAGGGACAGACGGTGGTGATGGGCCTGGGGGCTTTCTTT. Translating gives CASSEGQTVVMGLGAFF. The rearrangement uses TRBV5-4 and TRBJ1-1; 7 nucleotides line up with TRBD1. Germline V lookup: CDR1 SGHNT, CDR2 YYREEE (reference sequence). This CDR3 is 17 amino acids long. The ends lost 4 bases at V and 11 bases at J; junction bases unmatched: 23.

This chain joins TRBV7-6 and TRBJ2-1; no clear D. Trimming cost V 5 bases and J 7 bases, with 9 bases left between them. The CDR3 sequence is 12 residues long. CDR1 is SGHVS and CDR2 is FNYEAQ in the germline V gene. Here the CDR3 DNA reads TGTGCCAGCAGCCGACTCGAAAATGAGCAGTTCTTC. Translating gives CASSRLENEQFF.

This chain connects TRBV3-1 (or the pseudogene TRBV3-2) to TRBJ2-3, with a tentative D call TRBD2 (7 bases). This CDR3 spans 14 amino acids. Germline V CDR1 and CDR2: LGHDT, YNNKEL (reference sequence). V was shortened by 0 bases and J by 13 bases, with 17 bases between the two germline ends. The CDR3 reads CASSQDFAGAPKYF. CDR3 nucleotide sequence: TGTGCCAGCAGCCAAGATTTTGCGGGGGCCCCAAAGTATTTT.

Turning to this clone: The same CDR3 also results from other DNA sequences found in this sample. This CDR3 is CASSQGAGETQYF. In DNA, the CDR3 is TGTGCCAGCAGTCAGGGGGCTGGGGAGACCCAGTACTTC. V usage is TRBV7-3 and J usage is TRBJ2-5; 8 bases line up with TRBD1. Germline CDR1 SGHTA, CDR2 FQGTGA. The V and J ends lost 6 bases and 5 bases, in that order; junction bases with no gene match: 5. The CDR3 is 13 residues long.

In its sample, this clone was seen a few times. The chain recombines TRBV27 with TRBJ1-5; TRBD1 agrees at 7 bases. CDR3 length equals 13 residues. Trimming at V came to 5 bases and at J to 6 bases, leaving 4 bases not matched to a gene. The germline CDR1 and CDR2 sequences are MNHEY and SMNVEV (reference sequence). The CDR3 region is CASSPSGGQPQHF. CDR3 sequence (DNA): TGTGCCAGCAGTCCGTCAGGGGGTCAGCCCCAGCATTTT.

The genes are TRBV10-3 and TRBJ2-1, with D possibly being TRBD2 (5 bases). CDR3 length equals 13 residues. Germline values: CDR1 ENHRY, CDR2 SYGVKD. Deletions cut 7 bases from V and 6 bases from J, with 13 bases between. The CDR3 nucleotides read TGTGCCATCAAGGTGGGAGTAGGCAATGAGCAGTTCTTC. Its translation is CAIKVGVGNEQFF.

This sequence joins TRBV28 and TRBJ2-3, with TRBD2 matching over 13 bases. From germline, CDR1 is MDHEN and CDR2 SYDVKM. V lost 5 bases to trimming and J lost 2 bases; unmatched junction nucleotides: 4. The CDR3 sequence is 16 residues long. CDR3 protein: CASSIGLAGATDTQYF. CDR3 DNA sequence: TGTGCCAGCAGTATCGGACTAGCGGGGGCCACAGATACGCAGTATTTT.

The J gene is TRBJ1-1, the V gene TRBV14; 8 positions match TRBD1. Germline-derived CDR1 and CDR2 are SGHDN and FVKESK. CDR3 size: 15 residues. V shed 4 bases, J shed 5 bases, and the junction held 9 bases outside the gene matches. The CDR3: CASSPRGQGGTEAFF. The CDR3 DNA reads TGTGCCAGCAGCCCCCGCGGACAGGGAGGAACTGAAGCTTTCTTT. The whole variable domain, remainder taken from reference TRBV14 and TRBJ1-1, is EAGVTQFPSHSVIEKGQTVTLRCDPISGHDNLYWYRRVMGKEIKFLLHFVKESKQDESGMPNNRFLAERTGGTYSTLKVQPAELEDSGVYFCASSPRGQGGTEAFFGQGTRLTVV.

V and J are TRBV19 and TRBJ1-1; TRBD1 aligns across 9 bases. The CDR3 is 14 amino acids. V lost 10 bases and J lost 2; bases outside the gene matches: 8. Germline V lookup: CDR1 LNHDA, CDR2 SQIVND (reference sequence). CDR3 loop: CATIQGAGNTEAFF. The DNA for the CDR3 is TGTGCCACCATACAGGGGGCGGGTAACACTGAAGCTTTCTTT. Variable domain in full (rest from reference TRBV19 and TRBJ1-1): DGGITQSPKYLFRKEGQNVTLSCEQNLNHDAMYWYRQDPGQGLRLIYYSQIVNDFQKGDIAEGYSVSREKKESFPLTVTSAQKNPTAFYLCATIQGAGNTEAFFGQGTRLTVV.

The rearrangement uses TRBV29-1 and TRBJ2-2, with 10 bases matching TRBD1. V trimming: 5 bases; J trimming: 1 base; junction bases outside the gene matches: 7. The CDR3 runs 16 residues. CDR1 is SQVTM, CDR2 ANQGSEA, per germline. The CDR3 is CSVIGQGEWNTGELFF. DNA of the CDR3: TGCAGCGTTATTGGACAGGGGGAGTGGAACACCGGGGAGCTGTTTTTT.

J is TRBJ2-5 and V is TRBV13, with 9 bases that match TRBD2. The ends lost 2 bases at V and 5 bases at J; junction bases unmatched: 9. The CDR3 has 16 residues. Germline V lookup: CDR1 PRHDT, CDR2 FYEKMQ (reference sequence). This CDR3 is CASSLISGGRWETQYF. The DNA for the CDR3 is TGTGCCAGCAGCTTAATCAGCGGGGGGCGGTGGGAGACCCAGTACTTC.

The gene calls are TRBV12-3 or TRBV12-4 and TRBJ2-3; no definite D call. The CDR3 sequence is 13 residues long. Trimming removed 7 bases at V and 6 bases at J, with 14 bases between. Here the CDR3 reads CASTSGFGDTQYF. The CDR3 bases are TGTGCCAGCACCTCCGGGTTCGGGGATACGCAGTATTTT.

The CDR3 region has the DNA TGTGCCAGCAGCAAGTCGACAGGGGAGGCCGGCTACGAGCAGTACTTC. It translates to CASSKSTGEAGYEQYF. The chain links TRBV7-9 to TRBJ2-7, with 8 bases matching TRBD1. The CDR3 loop spans 16 amino acids. Trimming at V came to 5 bases and at J to 3 bases, leaving 12 bases not matched to a gene. The germline V gene encodes CDR1 SEHNR and CDR2 FQNEAQ (reference sequence).